Shown below are 12 T cell receptor beta chains from a single sample sequenced in a study of OX40 agonist ivuxolimab in advanced cancers. Libraries were prepared through the immunoSEQ multiplex PCR assay. As stored in TCRdb, this immuneACCESS dataset retains in-frame rearrangements with V and J assigned. A fraction of the clones does not appear; measured against another copy, unresolved V genes explain less than half of the discrepancy, and the remainder lacks a known reason. The sample table lists some 70,000 clones, roughly 85% of them with a count of one. Together, the top ten hold approximately 2.5% of the sample. Material: CD4+ or CD8+ T cells sorted from blood, obtained in a trial of the OX40 agonist ivuxolimab. These receptors were collected from an adult with an advanced solid tumor such as melanoma, head and neck, liver or kidney cancer.

The chain carries TRBV28 and TRBJ1-2, with a possible D match to TRBD1 (5 bases). The CDR3 has 13 amino acids. Trimming removed 6 bases at V and 4 bases at J, with 12 bases between. Per germline, CDR1 MDHEN and CDR2 SYDVKM. CDR3 sequence reads: CASSPDRLYGYTF. CDR3 nucleotide sequence: TGTGCCAGCAGCCCCGACAGACTCTATGGCTACACCTTC.

The rearrangement uses TRBV5-1 and TRBJ1-3; D is possibly TRBD1 (6 bases). The CDR3 extends over 15 amino acids. The germline V gene encodes CDR1 SGHRS and CDR2 YFSETQ. Trimming shortened V by 4 bases and J by 0 bases, and 11 bases separated the two germline ends. CDR3: CASSTGRSSGNTIYF. The CDR3 bases are TGCGCCAGCAGCACAGGGAGGAGCTCTGGAAACACCATATATTTT.

J is TRBJ1-4 and V is TRBV11-2; D is unresolved. CDR1 and CDR2 (germline): SGHAT, FQNNGV. The CDR3 spans 19 residues. V lost 5 bases, J lost 5 bases, and 27 bases lay in between. The CDR3 DNA follows: TGTGCCAGCAGCCAACGGGTCAATCTACTCCCAGCCCTAAATGAAAAACTGTTTTTT. Translating it yields CASSQRVNLLPALNEKLFF.

The CDR3 DNA sequence: TGTGCCAGCTCACCCCACGGGGCAATTAACACCGGGGAGCTGTTTTTT. Translated: CASSPHGAINTGELFF. V and J are TRBV18 and TRBJ2-2; D may be TRBD1 or TRBD2 (5 bases each). The CDR3 runs to 16 residues. The V end lost 3 bases, the J end lost 2 bases, and 13 bases lay between the germline ends. Germline V gene data show CDR1 as KGHSH and CDR2 as LQKENI.

This sequence joins TRBV7-2 and TRBJ2-3, with TRBD2 as a possible D gene (5 bases). This CDR3 has 13 residues. Germline CDR1 reads SGHTA; CDR2 reads FQGNSA. The V gene lost 5 bases and the J gene lost 5 bases, with 11 bases spanning the gap. CDR3 DNA: TGTGCCAGCAGCCCGAGGACTGGAGATACGCAGTATTTT. This encodes CASSPRTGDTQYF.

The CDR3 DNA is TGTGCCAGCAGTCCCGAGGTCTCTAATGAAAAACTGTTTTTT. Translated, it gives CASSPEVSNEKLFF. The V call is TRBV6-1, the J call TRBJ1-4; D uncertain. The CDR3 runs 14 residues. Germline V gives CDR1 MNHNS, CDR2 SASEGT. Trimming took 5 bases from V and 3 from J, leaving 10 bases between them.

The rearrangement joins TRBV28 to TRBJ2-2, with D unresolved. The germline V gene has CDR1 MDHEN and CDR2 SYDVKM. CDR3 size: 13 residues. Trimming took 6 bases from V and 4 from J, leaving 9 bases between them. This chain's CDR3 is CASRQEVTGELFF. CDR3 sequence (DNA): TGTGCCAGCAGGCAAGAGGTCACCGGGGAGCTGTTTTTT.

As for this clone: This CDR3 is also generated by other DNA sequences in the sample. This chain links TRBV28 with TRBJ1-2, with D possibly matching TRBD1 (6 bases). The CDR3 sequence is 16 residues long. The germline V gene encodes CDR1 MDHEN and CDR2 SYDVKM. Trimming removed 4 bases from V and 6 bases from J, with 21 bases in between. The CDR3 DNA follows: TGTGCCAGCAGTTCCCAAGGAGGAAGGGGGAGTAATGGCTACACCTTC. This sequence encodes CASSSQGGRGSNGYTF.

The chain has TRBV4-2 and TRBJ2-7; D unclear. This CDR3 is 13 amino acids long. Germline assignment: CDR1 LGHNA and CDR2 YNFKEQ. Trimming stripped 0 bases from V and 6 bases from J, with 9 bases between. This CDR3 reads CASSQDSGSEQYF. CDR3 in DNA: TGTGCCAGCAGCCAAGATTCTGGGTCCGAGCAGTACTTC.

This clone was counted between two and nine times. One junction end disagrees with the germline gene, perhaps due to a read error. The chain links TRBV6-5 to TRBJ1-5; D ambiguous. This CDR3 is built from 9 residues. From germline, CDR1 is MNHEY and CDR2 SVGAGI. The CDR3 is CLGYQPQHF. For the CDR3, the DNA is TGCTTAGGCTATCAGCCCCAGCATTTT.

This clone was counted a few times. This rearrangement joins TRBV7-9 to TRBJ1-6; D unclear. V was pared by 0 bases and J by 8 bases, with 5 bases between. The CDR3 has 13 amino acids. Germline V gives CDR1 SEHNR, CDR2 FQNEAQ (reference sequence). CDR3 residues: CASSLATHSPLHF. DNA of the CDR3: TGTGCCAGCAGCTTAGCTACTCATTCACCCCTCCACTTT. Supplemented by reference TRBV7-9 and TRBJ1-6, the full variable domain reads DTGVSQNPRHKITKRGQNVTFRCDPISEHNRLYWYRQTLGQGPEFLTYFQNEAQLEKSRLLSDRFSAERPKGSFSTLEIQRTEQGDSAMYLCASSLATHSPLHFGNGTRLTVT.

This chain joins TRBV6-5 and TRBJ2-7; 8 positions match TRBD1. The CDR3 loop spans 14 amino acids. Germline-derived CDR1 and CDR2 are MNHEY and SVGAGI. Trimming took 4 bases from V and 3 from J; bases not matched to a gene: 5. CDR3 residues: CASSSWTGNYEQYF. The CDR3 DNA reads as TGTGCCAGCAGTTCCTGGACAGGGAACTACGAGCAGTACTTC.